The 30 T cell receptor beta chains listed next were all sequenced from one sample in a study of identical twins. TCRdb analysed the 5' RACE reads with MiXCR anew, one entry per CDR3 protein. This sample carries about 470,000 distinct CDR3 sequences, approximately 24% of them seen once, and the ten largest clones take about 2.7%. The same sample was also studied in work on T cells expressing NK-cell markers.

Sequencing used CD4+ T cells sorted from blood. Receptor source: a young woman in good health.

In its sample, this clonotype was seen a few times. The CDR3 DNA is TGTGCCAGCAGCGTTAGCGTTGTGCACGAGCAGTACTTC. Protein sequence: CASSVSVVHEQYF. This chain uses TRBV9 with TRBJ2-7, with a tentative D call TRBD2 (5 bases). The CDR3 is 13 residues long. Germline CDR1 reads SGDLS; CDR2 reads YYNGEE. V lost 2 bases to trimming and J lost 5 bases, with 11 bases between them. The full variable domain, in which reference TRBV9 and TRBJ2-7 provide the parts outside the CDR3, is DSGVTQTPKHLITATGQRVTLRCSPRSGDLSVYWYQQSLDQGLQFLIQYYNGEERAKGNILERFSAQQFPDLHSELNLSSLELGDSALYFCASSVSVVHEQYFGPGTRLTVT.

The chain carries TRBV20-1 and TRBJ2-2; D is ambiguous. The CDR3 sequence is 14 residues long. Per germline, CDR1 DFQATT and CDR2 SNEGSKA (reference sequence). The germline V and J ends were trimmed by 3 bases and 1 base, with 9 bases remaining between them. The CDR3 loop reads CSARKVGNTGELFF. In DNA, the CDR3 is TGCAGTGCTAGGAAAGTAGGGAACACCGGGGAGCTGTTTTTT.

The chain uses TRBV3-1 and TRBJ2-7; D might be TRBD2 (6 bases). From germline, CDR1 is LGHDT and CDR2 YNNKEL (reference sequence). This CDR3 is 13 amino acids long. V was cut by 0 bases and J by 13 bases, with 16 bases left in between. The CDR3 sequence: CASSQDFSREIYF. DNA for the CDR3: TGTGCCAGCAGCCAAGATTTCTCACGGGAGATCTACTTC.

The CDR3 DNA follows: TGTGCCAGCAGTTACGTAGCGGGGCGCACAGATACGCAGTATTTT. Translating gives CASSYVAGRTDTQYF. The chain recombines TRBV6-5 with TRBJ2-3; 8 positions match TRBD2. Per the germline V gene, CDR1 is MNHEY and CDR2 is SVGAGI. Trimming cost V 2 bases and J 1 base; bases outside gene matches: 2. CDR3 size: 15 residues.

The chain joins TRBV10-3 to TRBJ2-1; TRBD1 agrees at 8 bases. The CDR3 has 13 residues. Losses at the gene ends were 4 bases for V and 9 bases for J; bases not matched to a gene: 5. Germline CDR1 and CDR2: ENHRY and SYGVKD. The CDR3 reads CAISGTGQGEQFF. The CDR3 DNA sequence: TGTGCCATCAGTGGGACAGGGCAGGGTGAGCAGTTCTTC.

The chain links TRBV6-2 or TRBV6-3 to TRBJ2-7; D unclear. The germline CDR1 and CDR2 sequences are MNHEY and SVGEGT. This CDR3 spans 14 amino acids. V was pared by 4 bases and J by 0 bases, with 10 bases between. The chain's CDR3 is CASSSGANSYEQYF. The CDR3 DNA reads as TGTGCCAGCAGTTCTGGCGCTAACTCCTACGAGCAGTACTTC.

The sample holds a few counts of this clonotype. The V and J genes are TRBV18 and TRBJ2-6; D is unresolved. The CDR3 totals 15 residues. Trimming took off 0 bases at V and 1 base at J, with 4 bases between the two ends. CDR1 KGHSH and CDR2 LQKENI come from the germline V gene. Here the CDR3 DNA reads TGTGCCAGCTCACCACCCTCTTCTGGGGCCAACGTCCTGACTTTC. It translates to CASSPPSSGANVLTF.

This clonotype has more than one count but fewer than ten. This chain uses TRBV5-1 with TRBJ2-7; 12 bases map to TRBD1. V gave up 4 bases and J gave up 7 bases; unmatched junction bases: 9. Germline CDR1 reads SGHRS; CDR2 reads YFSETQ. CDR3 length equals 15 residues. As DNA, the CDR3 is TGCGCCAGCAGCGGACGGGACAGGGGGCTCTGGGAGCAGTACTTC. Residues: CASSGRDRGLWEQYF.

This clonotype was seen repeatedly, ten times or more. V gene TRBV12-3 or TRBV12-4 combines with J gene TRBJ2-3, with D maybe TRBD1 (8 bases). This CDR3 is built from 15 residues. Trimming cost V 1 base and J 4 bases, with 12 bases left between them. CDR3 nucleotides: TGTGCCAGCAGTTTAGGACAGGGGAGGGCAGATACGCAGTATTTT. Protein: CASSLGQGRADTQYF.

J is TRBJ1-2 and V is TRBV12-3 or TRBV12-4, with 8 positions matching TRBD1. CDR3 length: 13 amino acids. With 6 bases clipped from V and 6 bases from J, the junction kept 6 bases outside the gene matches. The CDR3 loop reads CASRYRGYDGYTF. CDR3 nucleotides: TGTGCCAGCAGATACAGGGGGTATGATGGCTACACCTTC.

The chain joins TRBV15 to TRBJ1-5, with a tentative D call TRBD1 (6 bases). Germline assignment: CDR1 LNHNV and CDR2 YYDKDF (reference sequence). The CDR3 sequence is 16 residues long. V lost 1 base and J lost 3, with 13 bases in between. The CDR3 loop reads CATSRGTGGFNQPQHF. In DNA form, the CDR3 reads TGTGCCACCAGCAGAGGGACTGGGGGCTTCAATCAGCCCCAGCATTTT.

V usage is TRBV18 and J usage is TRBJ2-6; D is ambiguous. With 0 bases removed from V and 0 bases from J, the gap between germline ends came to 12 bases. Germline CDR1 is KGHSH and CDR2 is LQKENI. The CDR3 consists of 18 residues. The CDR3 region has the DNA TGTGCCAGCTCACCACCCCTAGGGCTGATCTCTGGGGCCAACGTCCTGACTTTC. It yields the protein CASSPPLGLISGANVLTF. Together with reference TRBV18 and TRBJ2-6, the CDR3 gives the full variable domain: NAGVMQNPRHLVRRRGQEARLRCSPMKGHSHVYWYRQLPEEGLKFMVYLQKENIIDESGMPKERFSAEFPKEGPSILRIQQVVRGDSAAYFCASSPPLGLISGANVLTFGAGSRLTVL.

The J gene is TRBJ2-2, the V gene TRBV6-6; D not certain. From germline, CDR1 is MNHNY and CDR2 SVGAGI (reference sequence). The CDR3 extends over 11 amino acids. V lost 9 bases, J lost 7 bases, and 9 bases lay in between. CDR3 loop: CASIGIGELFF. CDR3 nucleotides: TGTGCCAGTATAGGGATCGGGGAGCTGTTTTTT.

This clonotype has just a few counts. The rearrangement joins TRBV6-1 to TRBJ2-7, with 7 bases lining up with TRBD2. V gave up 2 bases and J gave up 0 bases; unmatched junction bases: 1. Germline CDR1 MNHNS, CDR2 SASEGT. The CDR3 contains 14 residues. For the CDR3, the DNA is TGTGCCAGCAGTGAACTAGCGGCCTCCTACGAGCAGTACTTC. Residues: CASSELAASYEQYF.

The chain links TRBV14 to TRBJ2-1, with 7 bases aligning to TRBD2. Losses at the gene ends were 0 bases for V and 0 bases for J; bases not matched to a gene: 5. CDR1 is SGHDN, CDR2 FVKESK, per germline. The CDR3 consists of 17 residues. The CDR3 DNA follows: TGTGCCAGCAGCCAAGATTTGGGCGGGGGCTCCTACAATGAGCAGTTCTTC. This sequence encodes CASSQDLGGGSYNEQFF.

This sequence joins TRBV20-1 and TRBJ2-3; tentatively, D is TRBD1 (5 bases). Trimming pared 5 bases from V and 4 bases from J, leaving 19 bases between. The CDR3 consists of 15 residues. Germline loops: CDR1 DFQATT, CDR2 SNEGSKA (reference sequence). This chain's CDR3 is CSAGDRRRLADTQYF. CDR3 DNA: TGCAGTGCTGGTGACAGAAGGCGGCTGGCAGATACGCAGTATTTT.

J is TRBJ2-1 and V is TRBV20-1; maybe TRBD2 (5 bases). The V gene's germline CDR1 is DFQATT and CDR2 SNEGSKA (reference sequence). CDR3 length equals 15 residues. Deletions cut 0 bases from V and 9 bases from J, with 18 bases between. The CDR3 region is CSARDSRPPAGEQFF. CDR3 DNA sequence: TGCAGTGCTAGAGACTCAAGACCCCCGGCGGGTGAGCAGTTCTTC.

The chain carries TRBV29-1 and TRBJ2-6; D unresolved. V lost 8 bases and J 2 bases, leaving 10 bases between the germline ends. The CDR3 has 13 amino acids. Per the germline V gene, CDR1 is SQVTM and CDR2 is ANQGSEA. CDR3 in amino acids: CSPNRAGANVLTF. CDR3 sequence (DNA): TGCAGCCCCAACCGGGCTGGGGCCAACGTCCTGACTTTC.

The rearrangement joins TRBV7-8 to TRBJ2-3; the match to TRBD2 covers 10 bases. The V and J ends lost 5 bases and 6 bases, in that order; junction bases with no gene match: 11. Germline CDR1 is SGHVS and CDR2 is FQNEAQ. This CDR3 is 16 amino acids long. CDR3 nucleotides: TGTGCCAGCAGCCCCCGGGGAGCGGGGGGGCCGGATACGCAGTATTTT. It yields the protein CASSPRGAGGPDTQYF. The variable domain in full, with the rest retrieved from reference TRBV7-8 and TRBJ2-3, is GAGVSQSPRYKVAKRGQDVALRCDPISGHVSLFWYQQALGQGPEFLTYFQNEAQLDKSGLPSDRFFAERPEGSVSTLKIQRTQQEDSAVYLCASSPRGAGGPDTQYFGPGTRLTVL.

This sequence joins TRBV6-2 or TRBV6-3 and TRBJ2-7; weak D call: TRBD1 (5 bases). Per the germline V gene, CDR1 is MNHEY and CDR2 is SVGEGT. The V and J ends lost 4 bases and 0 bases respectively, with 10 bases between them. CDR3 length equals 14 residues. The CDR3 loop reads CASSLRQISYEQYF. The CDR3 nucleotides read TGTGCCAGCAGTTTACGACAGATCTCCTACGAGCAGTACTTC.

This clonotype has only a few counts. The chain is built from TRBV20-1 and TRBJ1-2, with TRBD1 matching over 11 bases. V gave up 5 bases and J gave up 2 bases; unmatched junction bases: 4. Germline loops: CDR1 DFQATT, CDR2 SNEGSKA (reference sequence). The CDR3 runs 14 residues. The CDR3: CSAWDRGRNYGYTF. CDR3 nucleotide sequence: TGCAGTGCTTGGGACAGGGGGAGGAACTATGGCTACACCTTC.

In its sample, this clonotype was seen many times. The chain carries TRBV2 and TRBJ1-2; D gene ambiguous. Germline values: CDR1 SNHLY, CDR2 FYNNEI. Trimming cost V 8 bases and J 2 bases, with 12 bases left between them. The CDR3 length is 13 residues. The CDR3 protein is CASRRTENYGYTF. Here the CDR3 DNA reads TGTGCCAGCCGAAGGACGGAGAACTATGGCTACACCTTC. Complete variable domain (other parts from reference TRBV2 and TRBJ1-2): EPEVTQTPSHQVTQMGQEVILRCVPISNHLYFYWYRQILGQKVEFLVSFYNNEISEKSEIFDDQFSVERPDGSNFTLKIRSTKLEDSAMYFCASRRTENYGYTFGSGTRLTVV.

The V and J genes are TRBV10-2 and TRBJ1-1; 7 bases fit TRBD1. Per the germline V gene, CDR1 is WSHSY and CDR2 is SAAADI. The CDR3 extends over 14 amino acids. V was clipped by 11 bases and J by 0 bases; unmatched bases: 9. CDR3 protein: CASRGGQMNTEAFF. For the CDR3, the DNA is TGCGCCTCAAGAGGGGGACAGATGAACACTGAAGCTTTCTTT.

A few counts support this clonotype. V is TRBV5-1 and J is TRBJ1-1; D unclear. The CDR3 loop spans 13 amino acids. CDR1 and CDR2 (germline): SGHRS, YFSETQ. The V and J ends lost 7 bases and 3 bases respectively, with 13 bases between them. DNA for the CDR3: TGCGCCAGCGGTGGAAACACAGACACTGAAGCTTTCTTT. It translates to CASGGNTDTEAFF.

V is TRBV18 and J is TRBJ2-6; D not certain. The CDR3 covers 16 residues. Germline CDR1 KGHSH, CDR2 LQKENI. Trimming removed 4 bases from V and 0 bases from J, with 10 bases in between. The CDR3 reads CASSHSQVSGANVLTF. For the CDR3, the DNA is TGTGCCAGCTCACACAGTCAGGTCTCTGGGGCCAACGTCCTGACTTTC.

This clonotype showed up many times. V usage is TRBV5-5 and J usage is TRBJ2-2, with D maybe TRBD1 (5 bases). The V and J ends lost 0 bases and 0 bases respectively, with 6 bases between them. Looked up from germline, CDR1 is SGHKS and CDR2 is YYEKEE (reference sequence). This CDR3 comprises 15 residues. CDR3 residues: CASSLETANTGELFF. CDR3 in DNA: TGTGCCAGCAGCTTGGAGACAGCGAACACCGGGGAGCTGTTTTTT.

This clonotype was detected once. A much larger clonotype is one base distant, so this may be a read error. The chain combines TRBV20-1 with TRBJ2-5; D gene unclear. The CDR3 is made up of 14 amino acids. The germline CDR1 and CDR2 sequences are DFQATT and SNEGSKA (reference sequence). Trimming took off 4 bases at V and 5 bases at J, with 17 bases between the two ends. The CDR3 protein is CSANRLDFHETQYF. CDR3 sequence (DNA): TGCAGTGCTAATCGGCTAGATTTCCACGAGACCCAGTACTTC.

The rearrangement uses TRBV12-3 or TRBV12-4 and TRBJ2-1, with 9 bases that match TRBD1. CDR3 length: 15 residues. V shed 6 bases and J 4 bases; nucleotides not matched to a gene: 7. In DNA, the CDR3 is TGTGCCAGCAGCCCTGGGACAGGGTGGTACAATGAGCAGTTCTTC. It yields the protein CASSPGTGWYNEQFF.

This clonotype was recorded many times. This chain uses TRBV3-1 with TRBJ1-2; weak D call: TRBD1 (5 bases). Germline assignment: CDR1 LGHDT and CDR2 YNNKEL (reference sequence). The CDR3 is 19 residues long. Trimming took off 0 bases at V and 4 bases at J, with 24 bases between the two ends. CDR3 in amino acids: CASSQDPALQGNGFYGYTF. The CDR3 nucleotides read TGTGCCAGCAGCCAAGATCCCGCCCTTCAGGGTAATGGGTTCTATGGCTACACCTTC.

CDR3 DNA sequence: TGTGCCAGCAGCGTAGCCGTGAAGGATACGCAGTATTTT. It encodes CASSVAVKDTQYF. This chain joins TRBV9 and TRBJ2-3, with D uncertain. Trimming removed 0 bases from V and 6 bases from J, with 8 bases in between. Germline values: CDR1 SGDLS, CDR2 YYNGEE. The CDR3 spans 13 residues. Full variable domain (outside the CDR3, taken from reference TRBV9 and TRBJ2-3): DSGVTQTPKHLITATGQRVTLRCSPRSGDLSVYWYQQSLDQGLQFLIQYYNGEERAKGNILERFSAQQFPDLHSELNLSSLELGDSALYFCASSVAVKDTQYFGPGTRLTVL.